This TCR beta chain was documented in a study of CD4 T cells in relation to SARS-CoV-2 and coronaviruses. Study overall: Of the patients, roughly eight were male, a few female, two Hispanic. Shared crossreactive spike epitopes were mapped to their HLA restriction.

Measured with immunoSEQ multiplex PCR; TCRdb has only the in-frame clones, and not every one. The top ten clones hold less than 3.5% of a sample with tens of thousands of clones, 77% of them seen once. This clone was seen once. The antigen is not known. Germline CDR1 reads MNHEY; CDR2 reads SVGAGI. Unmatched junction bases numbered 4, after V lost 8 bases and J lost 2 bases. This CDR3 is built from 13 residues. The J gene is TRBJ1-1, the V gene TRBV6-5; 8 bases map to TRBD1. The receptor's source is an adult with COVID-19. Sequencing was carried out using memory CD4+ T cells from PBMCs, cultured in vitro. This CDR3 is CASHRGKNTEAFF. CDR3 bases: TGTGCCAGCCACAGGGGGAAAAACACTGAAGCTTTCTTT.